This T cell receptor beta chain comes out of a study of blood T cell repertoires in COVID-19 (dated by TCRdb to 2020 to 2021). Turning to the overall study: Samples covering the acute and convalescent phases of COVID-19 were provided by collaborators in the United States, Italy and Spain. The material from the prospective study consisted of cDNA or gDNA derived from T cells, B-cell-depleted T cells, or PBMCs. Subjects who had been exposed to COVID-19, were actively infected with it, or had recovered from it provided the deeply sampled blood TCRbeta repertoires that made up the dataset. The repertoires were made available in a free public database intended to serve as a resource for research on the immune response to SARS-CoV-2. Samples came from the ongoing ImmuneRACE study (first 160 participants) plus 1,254 subjects from 6 global collaborators. The sample metadata nearly always contained a de-identified subject ID, COVID-19 status, age in years and sex. Where HLA class I and class II types were available, the types were taken from metadata supplied by the sample provider, not from assay-based typing.

Enrolling through a virtual design, the prospective study's participants ranged in age from roughly 18 to 95 years and lived across about two dozen United States geographic areas. In the prospective study, participants were assigned to cohorts based on the clinical history participants reported in a screening survey and a study questionnaire. ImmuneRACE Cohort 3 recovered participants were defined by two consecutive negative NP/OP PCR tests, healthcare professional clearance, or symptom resolution. In the prospective study, mobile phlebotomists collected whole blood, serum and a nasopharyngeal or oropharyngeal swab from each participant. Participants in the prospective study had the option to provide additional blood draws and questionnaires over an approximately 2-month period. Before DNA extraction, blood samples from the prospective study were shipped at room temperature or frozen. The immunoSEQ Assay, a bias-controlled multiplex PCR, was used to amplify TCRbeta CDR3 regions from genomic DNA. Concerning the study's data processing: Within the assay, amplification of reference gene primers was used to estimate how many nucleated cells each sample contained. Sequence reads were collapsed and filtered to measure the absolute abundance of every unique TCRbeta CDR3 rearrangement. For each sample, productive Simpson clonality was calculated by taking the square root of Simpson's diversity index across productive rearrangements. TCRdb stores this immuneACCESS table with in-frame sequences only. Part of the clones is absent; in the studies checked, under half of the shortfall reflects unresolved V genes, and no reason is known for the rest. V, J and clone size are those of that table, while D and trimming were read from the DNA. Present in this sample are about 430,000 clones, 80% to 90% of which were seen just once. About 1.1% of the sample belongs to the ten largest clones.

The trim is 10 bases for V and 3 bases for J, with a gap of 19 bases between the germline ends. The CDR3 runs 15 residues from the cysteine to the phenylalanine. Only the CDR3 portion is preserved as DNA: 45 bases, with reading frame beginning at the first base. Looking up the germline V gene (reference sequence) yields CDR1 LNHDA and CDR2 SQIVND. Overall study outcomes, separate from this receptor: How much clinical and demographic metadata was included differed by source and by participant, and the metadata was provided uncurated.

Remarks on this clone: It has no known antigen specificity. No qualities accompany the bases; no much larger clone lies one base away.

The clonotype comes from a man aged 25 to 40 who had recovered from COVID-19. Sequenced material: PBMCs or T cells enriched from blood (not recorded which). The rearranged segments are TRBV19 and TRBJ1-5, with TRBD1 perhaps the D gene, on 5 matching bases. Here the CDR3 is given as CATCRDSRVNQPQHF. The sequenced DNA is TGTGCCACCTGCCGGGACTCTAGGGTCAATCAGCCCCAGCATTTT. When the CDR3 is completed using the reference TRBV19 and TRBJ1-5 genes on either side, the full variable domain is DGGITQSPKYLFRKEGQNVTLSCEQNLNHDAMYWYRQDPGQGLRLIYYSQIVNDFQKGDIAEGYSVSREKKESFPLTVTSAQKNPTAFYLCATCRDSRVNQPQHFGDGTRLSIL.